Here is one TCR beta chain with its context. This sample stems from a study of shared clonotypes between healthy human individuals. Background on the study: A donor's plate count was three for CD4 naive and three for CD4 memory; CD8 naive had two and CD8 memory one.

V lost 5 bases, J lost 1 base, and 0 bases stayed unmatched. The CDR3 sequence is 14 residues long. CDR1 is MNHNS, CDR2 SASEGT, per germline. Measured with immunoSEQ multiplex PCR; TCRdb has only the in-frame clones, and not every one. The data show 2 million or so clones, with approximately 95% seen just once and 0.13% held by the top ten. The chain joins TRBV6-1 to TRBJ2-3, with 10 bases matching TRBD2. Sequenced material: naive CD4+ T cells sorted from blood. Sample subset: CD45RA+ positively selected. This TCR was sampled from a man between 18 and 35 years old in good health. The DNA of the CDR3 is TGTGCCAGCAGTACTAGCGGGGGCACAGATACGCAGTATTTT. It encodes CASSTSGGTDTQYF.